This note documents a single TCR beta chain sequence. Its target is not known. Trimming stripped 7 bases from V and 8 bases from J, with 12 bases between. CDR3 length: 12 amino acids. CDR1 and CDR2 from the germline V gene are MNHEY and SMNVEV (reference sequence). The source of the sample is a study of T cell responses to AZD1222 COVID-19 vaccine. Looking at the study overall: Combined were second doses at about 4 or about 12 weeks.

Assay: immunoSEQ multiplex PCR; the TCRdb copy retains only in-frame clones and omits some. The sample shows approximately 140,000 clones, approximately 94% of them seen only once. Notes on the study in general: Clonal diversity may have been underestimated, and the donors were mostly white British, with more females than males.

This material consisted of peripheral blood, taken on day 0 of AZD1222 vaccination. The source is an adult in good health. The J gene is TRBJ2-1, the V gene TRBV27; tentatively, D is TRBD1 or TRBD2 (5 bases each). The CDR3 DNA reads as TGTGCCAGCACAGGGTATAGCGATGAGCAGTTCTTC. Its protein product is CASTGYSDEQFF.